This TCR beta chain was observed in a study of blood T cell repertoires in COVID-19. Study-wide background: Spain, Italy and the United States supplied samples that represented acute and convalescent COVID-19.

Profiled with immunoSEQ multiplex PCR; TCRdb holds only in-frame clones, not every one. This table has approximately 270,000 clones, about 86% appearing once. CDR1 is MNHEY and CDR2 is SMNVEV in the germline V gene (reference sequence). The V end was cut by 3 bases, the J end by 2 bases, with 14 bases between. The CDR3 contains 15 residues. Sample: peripheral blood. The chain couples TRBV27 to TRBJ2-7; D gene unclear. The TCR sequence derives from an elderly man with acute or convalescent COVID-19. CDR3 DNA: TGTGCCAGCAGTTTGAGCTTACAGTTTACCTACGAGCAGTACTTC. Encoded protein: CASSLSLQFTYEQYF.